This record looks at one T cell receptor (beta chain) sequence and its context. What antigen it recognizes has not been identified. No much larger clone exists at a distance of one base, and base qualities are not known. This entry comes from a study of blood T cell repertoires in COVID-19 (TCRdb year 2020). About the full investigation: Samples covering the acute and convalescent phases of COVID-19 were provided by collaborators in the United States, Italy and Spain. Nearly every sample came with metadata listing a de-identified subject ID, COVID-19 status, age in years and sex. The dataset comprised deeply sampled blood TCRbeta repertoires from subjects exposed to, actively infected with, or recovered from COVID-19. The repertoires were released in a freely available public database meant as a resource for research on the immune response to SARS-CoV-2. Where HLA class I and class II types were available, the types were taken from metadata supplied by the sample provider, not from assay-based typing. The samples were drawn from two sources: the first 160 participants of the ongoing ImmuneRACE study, and 950 to 1,500 subjects contributed by 6 global collaborators. The material from the prospective study consisted of cDNA or gDNA derived from T cells, B-cell-depleted T cells, or PBMCs.

TCRbeta CDR3 regions were amplified from genomic DNA by means of the immunoSEQ Assay, a bias-controlled multiplex PCR. The authors processed their data as follows. The number of nucleated cells in each sample was estimated from the amplification of reference gene primers within the assay. To quantify the absolute abundance of each unique TCRbeta CDR3 rearrangement, sequence reads were collapsed and filtered. For each sample, productive Simpson clonality was calculated as the square root of Simpson's diversity index across productive rearrangements. Held by TCRdb, this immuneACCESS table contains in-frame sequences only and omits some clones. Under half of the omission traces to an unresolved V gene where checked; the cause of the rest is unknown. Clone size and V and J calls were adopted from that table, with D and trimming inferred from the DNA. In all, the sample holds 190,000 or so clones, and 90% to 95% of those were seen once. The top ten clonotypes cover 0.6% to 0.8% of the sample.

Paper-wide results and their limitations: Clinical and demographic metadata were provided uncurated, with the amount varying by source and participant.

One collaborating source in Seattle enrolled patients during active infection and followed them longitudinally through the course of disease. The collaborating institutions used their own protocols to collect whole blood in K2EDTA tubes. Collaborator samples were shipped for TCRbeta analysis as frozen whole blood, isolated PBMCs, or DNA extracted from either sample type. Measured from the cysteine to the phenylalanine, the CDR3 is 15 residues long. The only DNA kept is the CDR3, 45 bases in frame from the first base. The germline V gene yields SGDLS for CDR1 and YYNGEE for CDR2. V loses 4 bases of germline sequence and J loses 3 bases, and the interval between the two ends is 14 bases.

Recombination connected TRBV9 to TRBJ2-1; TRBD1 could be the D gene, as 6 bases match. This TCR was sampled from a man aged 25 to 40 with COVID-19, enrolled during active disease. Sequenced: peripheral blood. DNA sequence: TGTGCCAGCAGCCCCGATGGGGGCTACTACAATGAGCAGTTCTTC. This encodes CASSPDGGYYNEQFF.